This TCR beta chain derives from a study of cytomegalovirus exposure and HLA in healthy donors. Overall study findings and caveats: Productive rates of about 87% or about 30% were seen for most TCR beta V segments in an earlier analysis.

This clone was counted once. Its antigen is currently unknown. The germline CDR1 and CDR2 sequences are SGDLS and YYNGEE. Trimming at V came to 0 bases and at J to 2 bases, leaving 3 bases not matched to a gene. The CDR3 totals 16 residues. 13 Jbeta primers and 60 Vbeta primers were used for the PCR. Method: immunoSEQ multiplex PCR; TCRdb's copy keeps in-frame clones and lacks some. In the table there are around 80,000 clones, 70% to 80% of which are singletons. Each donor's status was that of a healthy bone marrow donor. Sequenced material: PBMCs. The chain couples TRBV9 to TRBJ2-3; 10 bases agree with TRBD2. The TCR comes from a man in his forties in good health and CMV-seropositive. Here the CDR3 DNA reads TGTGCCAGCAGCGTAGAAGCGGGGGGGTACACAGATACGCAGTATTTT. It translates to CASSVEAGGYTDTQYF.